Following are 4 T cell receptor beta chains from one sample sequenced in a study of T cells in lung cancer brain metastases. Produced via immunoSEQ multiplex PCR; TCRdb's table is partial and in-frame only. The sample lists roughly 5,000 clones; 85% were seen once. The sequenced sample consisted of tumor tissue from a brain metastasis. The receptors come from a woman aged 45-60 years with non-small cell lung cancer that had spread to the brain.

The V and J genes are TRBV6-5 and TRBJ1-6, with 8 bases aligning to TRBD1. The CDR3 covers 16 residues. Germline V CDR1 and CDR2: MNHEY, SVGAGI. V was clipped by 4 bases and J by 9 bases; unmatched bases: 11. The CDR3 spells CASSFSGQGNFSPLHF. The CDR3 DNA follows: TGTGCCAGCAGTTTTTCCGGACAGGGCAACTTTTCACCCCTCCACTTT.

J is TRBJ1-4 and V is TRBV10-3; D is unresolved. The CDR3 has 12 residues. V was cut by 3 bases and J by 4 bases, with 3 bases left in between. Germline V gene data show CDR1 as ENHRY and CDR2 as SYGVKD. The CDR3, as DNA: TGTGCCATCAGTGATGGTAATGAAAAACTGTTTTTT. Protein product: CAISDGNEKLFF.

CDR3: CASSTGRSSYEQYF. In DNA, the CDR3 is TGCGCCAGCAGCACGGGACGGAGCTCCTACGAGCAGTACTTC. The chain has TRBV5-1 and TRBJ2-7; D may correspond to TRBD1 or TRBD2 (5 bases each). The CDR3 runs 14 residues. CDR1 SGHRS and CDR2 YFSETQ come from the germline V gene. The V end was cut by 4 bases, the J end by 0 bases, with 11 bases between.

The V gene is TRBV12-2, the J gene TRBJ2-2; the listed D gene, TRBD2, was not tested against the DNA. TRBV12-2 is a listed pseudogene. The CDR3 is 17 residues long. The CDR3 nucleotides read TGTGCAAGTCCCCTTGTAGAACTAGCGGGATTTGCCGGGGAGCTGTTTTTT. Residues: CASPLVELAGFAGELFF.